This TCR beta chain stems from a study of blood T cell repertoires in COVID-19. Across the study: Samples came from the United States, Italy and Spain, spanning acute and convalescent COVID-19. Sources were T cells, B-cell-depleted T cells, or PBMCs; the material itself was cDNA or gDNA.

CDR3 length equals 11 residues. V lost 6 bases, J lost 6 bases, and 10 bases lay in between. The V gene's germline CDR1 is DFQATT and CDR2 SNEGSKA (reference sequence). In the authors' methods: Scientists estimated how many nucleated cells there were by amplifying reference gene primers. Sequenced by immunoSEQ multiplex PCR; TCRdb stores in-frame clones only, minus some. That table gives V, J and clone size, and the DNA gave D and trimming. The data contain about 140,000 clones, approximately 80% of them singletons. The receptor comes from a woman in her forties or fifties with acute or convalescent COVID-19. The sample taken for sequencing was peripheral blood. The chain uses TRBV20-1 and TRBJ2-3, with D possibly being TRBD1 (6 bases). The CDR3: CSAGDMDTQYF. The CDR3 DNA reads TGCAGTGCCGGGGACATGGATACGCAGTATTTT.